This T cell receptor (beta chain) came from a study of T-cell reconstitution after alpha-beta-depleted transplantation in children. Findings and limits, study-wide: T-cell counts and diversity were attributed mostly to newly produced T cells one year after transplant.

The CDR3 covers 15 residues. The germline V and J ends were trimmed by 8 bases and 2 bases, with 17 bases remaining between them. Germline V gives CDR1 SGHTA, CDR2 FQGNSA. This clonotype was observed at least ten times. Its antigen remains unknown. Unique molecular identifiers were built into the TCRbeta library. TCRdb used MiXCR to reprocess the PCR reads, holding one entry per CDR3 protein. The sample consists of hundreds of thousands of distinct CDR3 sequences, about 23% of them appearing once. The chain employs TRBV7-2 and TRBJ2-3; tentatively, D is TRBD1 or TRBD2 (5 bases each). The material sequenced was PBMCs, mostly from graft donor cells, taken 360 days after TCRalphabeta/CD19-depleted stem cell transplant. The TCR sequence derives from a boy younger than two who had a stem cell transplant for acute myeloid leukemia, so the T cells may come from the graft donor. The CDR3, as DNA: TGTGCCAGCCGATCGACGGGGCTTAACACAGATACGCAGTATTTT. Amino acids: CASRSTGLNTDTQYF.